This TCR beta chain comes out of a study of PD-L1 blockade in urothelial cancer. The wider study: Before enrollment, 0 to 3 chemotherapy regimens had been given to patients.

PCRs each included synthetic TCR analog templates spiked in. Clones were read by immunoSEQ multiplex PCR, and TCRdb kept only the in-frame ones, dropping some. In the table there are roughly 41,000 clones, 82% of which are singletons. Germline CDR1 reads SGHRS; CDR2 reads YFSETQ. The CDR3 runs to 20 residues. The J segment lost 1 base and the V segment lost 3 bases, leaving 16 bases of the junction unmatched. V gene TRBV5-1 combines with J gene TRBJ2-1, with 10 bases lining up with TRBD2. The sequence derives from a man aged 55 to 70 with urothelial cancer. The sample was PBMCs, taken around atezolizumab (anti-PD-L1) treatment. The CDR3 nucleotides read TGCGCCAGCAGCTCAGATCCGGGACTAGCGATCCTCGGGTCCTACAATGAGCAGTTCTTC. Its protein product is CASSSDPGLAILGSYNEQFF.